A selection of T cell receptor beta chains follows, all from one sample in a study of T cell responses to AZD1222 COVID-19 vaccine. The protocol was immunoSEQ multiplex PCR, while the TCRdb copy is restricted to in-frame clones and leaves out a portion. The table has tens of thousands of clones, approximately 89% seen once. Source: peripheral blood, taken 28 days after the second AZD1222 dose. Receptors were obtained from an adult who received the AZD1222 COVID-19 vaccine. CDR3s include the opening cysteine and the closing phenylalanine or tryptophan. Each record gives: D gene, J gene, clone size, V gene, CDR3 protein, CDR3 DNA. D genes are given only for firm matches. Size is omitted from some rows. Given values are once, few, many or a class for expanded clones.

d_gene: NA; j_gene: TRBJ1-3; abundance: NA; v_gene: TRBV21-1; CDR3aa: CASSKALDRISGNTIYF; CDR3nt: TGTGCCAGCAGCAAAGCGCTTGACAGAATCTCTGGAAACACCATATATTTT
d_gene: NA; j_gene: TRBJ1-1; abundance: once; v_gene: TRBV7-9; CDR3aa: CASSRGGTEAFF; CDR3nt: TGTGCCAGCAGCCGAGGGGGAACTGAAGCTTTCTTT
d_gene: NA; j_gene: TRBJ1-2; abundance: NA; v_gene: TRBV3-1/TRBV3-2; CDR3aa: CASSQHSDGYGYTF; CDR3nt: TGTGCCAGCAGCCAACACTCGGACGGGTATGGCTACACCTTC
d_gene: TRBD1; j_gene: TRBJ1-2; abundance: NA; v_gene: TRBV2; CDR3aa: CASSSLDRAYGYTF; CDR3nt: TGTGCCAGCAGCTCGTTGGACAGGGCCTATGGCTACACCTTC
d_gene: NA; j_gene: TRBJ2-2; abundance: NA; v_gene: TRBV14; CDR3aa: CASSQELTGELFF; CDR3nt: TGTGCCAGCAGCCAAGAACTCACCGGGGAGCTGTTTTTT
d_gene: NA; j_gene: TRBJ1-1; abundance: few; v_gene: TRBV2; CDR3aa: CASSATMNTEAFF; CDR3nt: TGTGCCAGCAGTGCTACGATGAACACTGAAGCTTTCTTT
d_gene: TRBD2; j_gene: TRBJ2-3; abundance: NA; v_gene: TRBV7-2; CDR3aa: CASSWTSVPDTQYF; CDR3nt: TGTGCCAGCAGCTGGACTAGCGTCCCAGATACGCAGTATTTT
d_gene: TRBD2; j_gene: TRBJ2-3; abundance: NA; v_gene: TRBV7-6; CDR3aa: CASSLKASGSTDTQYF; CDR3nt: TGTGCCAGCAGCTTAAAGGCTAGCGGGTCCACAGATACGCAGTATTTT
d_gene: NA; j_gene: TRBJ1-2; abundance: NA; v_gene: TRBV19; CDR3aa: CASSIGAGYGYTF; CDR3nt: TGTGCCAGTAGTATTGGGGCGGGCTATGGCTACACCTTC
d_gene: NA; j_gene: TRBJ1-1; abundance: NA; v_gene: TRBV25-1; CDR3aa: CASWSGGIGTEAFF; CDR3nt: TGTGCCAGCTGGAGCGGGGGGATTGGCACTGAAGCTTTCTTT
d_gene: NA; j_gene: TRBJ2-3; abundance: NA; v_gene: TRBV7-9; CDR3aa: CASSLGRTVPSTDTQYF; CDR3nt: TGTGCCAGCAGCTTAGGACGGACAGTTCCTTCGACAGATACGCAGTATTTT
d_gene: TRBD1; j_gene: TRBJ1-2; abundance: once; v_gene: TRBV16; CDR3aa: CASIRDRANYGYTF; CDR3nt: TGTGCCAGCATCCGGGACAGAGCTAACTATGGCTACACCTTC
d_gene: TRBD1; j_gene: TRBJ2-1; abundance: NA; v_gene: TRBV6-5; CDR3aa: CASIPTGGSYNEQFF; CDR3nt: TGTGCCAGCATTCCGACAGGGGGGTCCTACAATGAGCAGTTCTTC
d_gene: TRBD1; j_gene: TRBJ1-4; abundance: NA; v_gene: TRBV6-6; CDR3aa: CAGGDREEKLFF; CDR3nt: TGTGCCGGCGGGGACAGAGAGGAAAAACTGTTTTTT
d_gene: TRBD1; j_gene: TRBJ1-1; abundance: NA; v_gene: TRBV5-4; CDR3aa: CASSSYRDRGEAFF; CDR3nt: TGTGCCAGCAGCTCCTACCGTGACAGGGGTGAAGCTTTCTTT
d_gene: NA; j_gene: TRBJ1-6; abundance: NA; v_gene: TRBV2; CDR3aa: CASSENRVYNSPLHF; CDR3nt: TGTGCCAGCAGTGAAAACAGGGTATATAATTCACCCCTCCACTTT
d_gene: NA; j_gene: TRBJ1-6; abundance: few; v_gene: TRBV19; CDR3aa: CASRGSSSPLHF; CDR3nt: TGTGCCAGTAGGGGATCCTCCTCACCCCTCCACTTT
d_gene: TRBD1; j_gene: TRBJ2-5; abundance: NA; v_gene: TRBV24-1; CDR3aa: CATSGTGTEQETQYF; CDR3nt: TGTGCCACCAGTGGAACCGGGACAGAGCAAGAGACCCAGTACTTC
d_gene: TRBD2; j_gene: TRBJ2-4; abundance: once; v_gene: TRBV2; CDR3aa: CASQWGGGHIQYF; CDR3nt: TGTGCCAGCCAGTGGGGCGGGGGGCACATTCAGTACTTC
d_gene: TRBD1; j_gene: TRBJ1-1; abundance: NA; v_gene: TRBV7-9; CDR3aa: CASSLGLATGGGTEAFF; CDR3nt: TGTGCCAGCAGCTTGGGATTGGCGACAGGGGGCGGCACTGAAGCTTTCTTT
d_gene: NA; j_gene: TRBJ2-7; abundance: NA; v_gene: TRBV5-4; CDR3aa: CASSLGAFSYEQYF; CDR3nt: TGTGCCAGCAGCTTGGGCGCATTCTCCTACGAGCAGTACTTC
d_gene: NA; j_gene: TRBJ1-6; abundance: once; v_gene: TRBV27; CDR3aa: CASSPRANYNSPLHF; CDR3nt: TGTGCCAGCAGCCCCAGGGCTAACTATAATTCACCCCTCCACTTT
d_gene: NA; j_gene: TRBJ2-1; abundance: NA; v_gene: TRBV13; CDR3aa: CASKEEGGPHEQFF; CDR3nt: TGTGCCAGCAAGGAGGAGGGGGGGCCCCATGAGCAGTTCTTC
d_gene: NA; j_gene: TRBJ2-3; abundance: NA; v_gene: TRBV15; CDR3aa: CATSREHRVGTDTQYF; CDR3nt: TGTGCCACCAGCAGAGAACACAGGGTGGGCACAGATACGCAGTATTTT
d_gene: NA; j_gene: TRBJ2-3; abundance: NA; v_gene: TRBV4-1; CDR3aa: CASSQVIDTQYF; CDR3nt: TGCGCCAGCAGCCAAGTGATAGATACGCAGTATTTT
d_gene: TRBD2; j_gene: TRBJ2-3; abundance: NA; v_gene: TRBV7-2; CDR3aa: CASSGLAGKDTQYF; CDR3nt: TGTGCCAGCTCCGGACTAGCGGGGAAGGATACGCAGTATTTT
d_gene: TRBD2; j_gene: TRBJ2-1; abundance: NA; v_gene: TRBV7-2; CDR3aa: CASSPRLAFHGFF; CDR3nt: TGTGCCAGCAGCCCCCGACTAGCGTTTCACGGGTTCTTC
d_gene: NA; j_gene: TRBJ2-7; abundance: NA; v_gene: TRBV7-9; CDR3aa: CASSQGLPFPYEQYF; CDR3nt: TGTGCCAGCAGTCAGGGACTTCCTTTTCCCTACGAGCAGTACTTC
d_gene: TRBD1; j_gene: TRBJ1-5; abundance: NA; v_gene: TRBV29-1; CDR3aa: CSVANDRVAPQHF; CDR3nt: TGCAGCGTTGCTAATGACAGGGTGGCACCCCAGCATTTT
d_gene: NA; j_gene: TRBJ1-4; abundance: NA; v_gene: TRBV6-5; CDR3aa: CASSYGGDLDEKLFF; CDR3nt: TGTGCCAGCAGTTACGGGGGGGATCTAGATGAAAAACTGTTTTTT
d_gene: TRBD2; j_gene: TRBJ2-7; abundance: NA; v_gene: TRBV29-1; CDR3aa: CSVVGRSGGTLREQYF; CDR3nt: TGCAGCGTGGTTGGGAGGAGCGGGGGGACCCTTAGAGAGCAGTACTTC
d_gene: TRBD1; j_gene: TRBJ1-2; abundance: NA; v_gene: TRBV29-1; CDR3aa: CSARRTGGHYGYTF; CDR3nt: TGCAGCGCTAGAAGGACAGGGGGCCACTATGGCTACACCTTC
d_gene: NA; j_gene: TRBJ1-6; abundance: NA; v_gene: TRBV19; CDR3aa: CASSLVSSYNSPLHF; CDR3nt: TGTGCCAGTAGTTTGGTGAGCTCCTATAATTCACCCCTCCACTTT
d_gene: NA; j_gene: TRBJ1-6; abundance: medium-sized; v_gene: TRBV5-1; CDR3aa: CASSLEGDSPLHF; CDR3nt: TGCGCCAGCAGCTTGGAGGGGGATTCACCCCTCCACTTT
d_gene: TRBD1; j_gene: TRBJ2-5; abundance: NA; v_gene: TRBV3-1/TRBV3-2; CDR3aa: CASSLRTGTETQYF; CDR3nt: TGTGCCAGCAGCCTCCGGACAGGAACAGAGACCCAGTACTTC
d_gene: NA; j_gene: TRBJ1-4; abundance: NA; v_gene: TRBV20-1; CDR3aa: CSASLGAANEKLFF; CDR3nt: TGCAGTGCTAGTCTCGGGGCCGCGAATGAAAAACTGTTTTTT
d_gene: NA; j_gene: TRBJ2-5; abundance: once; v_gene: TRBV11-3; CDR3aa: CASSLSRGWQETQYF; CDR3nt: TGTGCCAGCAGCCTTAGCAGGGGTTGGCAAGAGACCCAGTACTTC
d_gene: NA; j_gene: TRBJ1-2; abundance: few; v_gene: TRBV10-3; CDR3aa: CAGGRADYGYTF; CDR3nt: TGTGCCGGGGGACGGGCCGACTATGGCTACACCTTC
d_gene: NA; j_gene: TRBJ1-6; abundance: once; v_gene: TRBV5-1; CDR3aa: CASSPDPNSPLHF; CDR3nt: TGCGCCAGCAGCCCGGATCCAAATTCACCCCTCCACTTT
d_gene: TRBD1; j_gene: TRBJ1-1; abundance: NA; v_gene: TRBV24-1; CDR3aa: CATSDPGTAEAFF; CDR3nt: TGTGCCACCAGTGATCCCGGGACAGCTGAAGCTTTCTTT
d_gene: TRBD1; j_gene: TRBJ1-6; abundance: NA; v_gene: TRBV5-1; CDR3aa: CASSSLTGTVGSPLHF; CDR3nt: TGCGCCAGCAGCTCTCTCACCGGGACAGTGGGATCACCCCTCCACTTT
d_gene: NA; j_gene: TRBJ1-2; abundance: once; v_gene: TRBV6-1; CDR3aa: CASSEWGGPANYGYTF; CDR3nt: TGTGCCAGCAGTGAATGGGGGGGGCCAGCTAACTATGGCTACACCTTC
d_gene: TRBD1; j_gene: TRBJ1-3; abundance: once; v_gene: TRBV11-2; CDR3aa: CASSLAQGARSGNTIYF; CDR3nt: TGTGCCAGCAGCTTAGCTCAGGGGGCGCGGAGTGGAAACACCATATATTTT
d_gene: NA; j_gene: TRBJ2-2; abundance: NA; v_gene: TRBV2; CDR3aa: CAVLGFINTGELFF; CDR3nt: TGTGCCGTACTTGGGTTTATTAACACCGGGGAGCTGTTTTTT
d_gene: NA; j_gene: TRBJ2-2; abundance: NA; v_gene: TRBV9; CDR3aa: CASSPSLPGELFF; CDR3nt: TGTGCCAGCAGCCCGTCCCTGCCCGGGGAGCTGTTTTTT
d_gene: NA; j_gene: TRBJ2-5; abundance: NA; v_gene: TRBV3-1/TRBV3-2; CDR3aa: CASSPQDQETQYF; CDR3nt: TGTGCCAGCAGCCCTCAGGACCAAGAGACCCAGTACTTC
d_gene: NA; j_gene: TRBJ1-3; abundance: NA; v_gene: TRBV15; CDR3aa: CATSRDSGSGNTIYF; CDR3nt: TGTGCCACCAGCAGGGACTCAGGGTCTGGAAACACCATATATTTT
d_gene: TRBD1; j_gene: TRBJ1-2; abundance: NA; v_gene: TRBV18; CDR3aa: CASSRGQANYGYTF; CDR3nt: TGTGCCAGCTCACGGGGACAGGCTAACTATGGCTACACCTTC
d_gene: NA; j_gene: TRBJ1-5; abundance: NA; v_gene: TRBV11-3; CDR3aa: CASNIPSQGQPYGNQPQHF; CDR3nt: TGTGCCAGCAACATTCCTTCGCAAGGACAGCCCTATGGCAATCAGCCCCAGCATTTT
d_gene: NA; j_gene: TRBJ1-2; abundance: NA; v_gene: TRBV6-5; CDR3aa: CASSQTGNYGYTF; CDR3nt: TGTGCCAGCAGCCAAACAGGGAACTATGGCTACACCTTC